The rows below give T cell receptor beta chains drawn from one sample of a study of beta chain features in type 1 diabetes. The assay was immunoSEQ multiplex PCR, and TCRdb's table has in-frame clones only and misses some. The table lists about 410,000 clones, 11% to 15% of them singletons. Sequenced: naive CD4+ T cells from blood. Receptors were obtained from a man aged 25 to 40 in good health. The CDR3 runs from the conserved cysteine through the conserved F or W.

V | CDR3
TRBV19 | CASSKLARRGDEQFF
TRBV20-1 | CSAFRDTQYF
TRBV5-4 | CASSPGGTDTQYF
TRBV18 | CASSPLGSMTHNEQFF
TRBV15 | CATSFRIAGPSTDTQYF
TRBV2 | CASRALGSVNEQFF
TRBV4-3 | CASSQDQRGSPLHF
TRBV5-4 | CASSLGLGSDTQYF
TRBV7-3 | CASSSFPGASTDTQYF
TRBV7-9 | CASSLGDRDTDTQYF
TRBV6-5 | CASSRDRSYEQYF
TRBV5-1 | CASSPGTGNIQYF
TRBV7-8 | CASSLETGSSYNSPLHF
TRBV9 | CASSVTEPGTGNTIYF
TRBV29-1 | CSVELTANEQFF
TRBV9 | CASSVGGSVTYNEQFF
TRBV30 | CAWAPGVDTEAFF
TRBV4-3 | CASSQDQRTGLVYGYTF
TRBV5-1 | CASSPFKGHSGNTIYF
TRBV5-6 | CASSLRYYEQYF
TRBV5-1 | CASSYTVDNEQFF
TRBV4-3 | CASSQDFEPDYGYTF
TRBV7-6 | CASRPGAGTDYTEAFF
TRBV19 | CASSPVRPGRETQYF
TRBV4-3 | CASSQDNTGLGYGYTF
TRBV7-2 | CASSLRTYGYTF
TRBV14 | CASSPGLAGGTDTQYF
TRBV14 | CASSQAGTLKETQYF
TRBV7-3 | CASSLTGSGVNEQFF
TRBV5-4 | CASSSHTEGLNEQFF